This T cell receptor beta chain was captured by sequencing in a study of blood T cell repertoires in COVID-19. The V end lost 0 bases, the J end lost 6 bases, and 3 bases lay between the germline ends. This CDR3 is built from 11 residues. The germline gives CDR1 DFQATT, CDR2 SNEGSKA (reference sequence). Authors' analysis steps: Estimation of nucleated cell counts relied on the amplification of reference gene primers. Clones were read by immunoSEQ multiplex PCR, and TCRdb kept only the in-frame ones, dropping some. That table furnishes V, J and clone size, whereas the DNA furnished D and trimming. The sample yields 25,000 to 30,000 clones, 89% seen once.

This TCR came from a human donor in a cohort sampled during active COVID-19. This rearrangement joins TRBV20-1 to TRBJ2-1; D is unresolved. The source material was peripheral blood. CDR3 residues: CSARDRNEQFF. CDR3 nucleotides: TGCAGTGCTAGAGATCGCAATGAGCAGTTCTTC.